The clone carrying this T cell receptor beta chain showed up just once. Its specificity is unknown. Each subset's genomic DNA was shared equally among a number of immunoSEQ plates. Using immunoSEQ multiplex PCR, the repertoire was profiled, and TCRdb retains in-frame clones only, with some absent. This table has 2,100,000 or so clones, around 95% appearing once. The germline V gene encodes CDR1 SQVTM and CDR2 ANQGSEA. This CDR3 is built from 14 residues. The V and J ends lost 5 bases and 7 bases respectively, with 18 bases between them. This record belongs to a study of shared clonotypes between healthy human individuals. Study at large: For every donor, three CD4 naive, three CD4 memory, two CD8 naive and one CD8 memory plates were used.

Points from the study as a whole: A generally larger estimated richness was seen in naive subsets than in memory subsets.

CD45RA+ naive and CD45RA-negative memory subsets were separated from CD4+ cells. The chain joins TRBV29-1 to TRBJ2-1; D is ambiguous. The sample consisted of naive CD4+ T cells sorted from blood. Subset specified: CD45RA+ positively selected. The sequence derives from a man aged 18-30 years in good health. The CDR3 nucleotides read TGCAGCGTTTGGGGTTTGGTCGGAAGAAATGAGCAGTTCTTC. Its protein product is CSVWGLVGRNEQFF.